This TCR beta chain was recovered during a study of T-cell reconstitution after alpha-beta-depleted transplantation in children. Preparing the TCRbeta library involved the use of unique molecular identifiers. TCRdb independently ran MiXCR on the PCR reads; one entry per CDR3 protein. The sample lists around 600,000 distinct CDR3 sequences, 15% to 20% seen once, with about 1.1% in the top ten. In germline, CDR1 is KGHDR, CDR2 SFDVKD. V was clipped by 3 bases and J by 7 bases, with 15 bases between them. CDR3 length: 15 residues. This chain connects TRBV24-1 to TRBJ1-5; D ambiguous. The receptor was derived from a human donor who donated a stem cell graft to a child with acute myeloid leukemia. Sequencing was performed on PBMCs from the stem cell graft donor, taken from the stem cell graft. The CDR3 loop reads CATSDPGGEGQPQHF. CDR3 nucleotide sequence: TGTGCCACCAGTGATCCTGGCGGGGAGGGACAGCCCCAGCATTTT.